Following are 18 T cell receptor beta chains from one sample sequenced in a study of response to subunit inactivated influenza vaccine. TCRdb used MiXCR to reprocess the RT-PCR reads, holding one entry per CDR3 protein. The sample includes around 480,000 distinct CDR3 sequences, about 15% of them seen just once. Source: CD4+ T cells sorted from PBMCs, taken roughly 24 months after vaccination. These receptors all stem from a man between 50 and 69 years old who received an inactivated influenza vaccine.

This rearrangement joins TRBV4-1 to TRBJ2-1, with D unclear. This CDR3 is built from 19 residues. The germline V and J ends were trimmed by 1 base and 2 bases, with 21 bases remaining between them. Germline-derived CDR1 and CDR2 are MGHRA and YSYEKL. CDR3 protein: CASSQGPLRSPNPYNEQFF. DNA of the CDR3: TGCGCCAGCAGCCAAGGGCCCCTCCGAAGCCCCAACCCCTACAATGAGCAGTTCTTC.

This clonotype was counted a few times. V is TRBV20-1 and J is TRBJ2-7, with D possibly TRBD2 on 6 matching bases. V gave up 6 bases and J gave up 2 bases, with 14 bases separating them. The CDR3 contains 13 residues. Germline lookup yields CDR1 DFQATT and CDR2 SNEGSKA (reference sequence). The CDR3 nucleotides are TGCAGTGCCAACCGGGACTCCCCCTACGAGCAGTACTTC. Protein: CSANRDSPYEQYF.

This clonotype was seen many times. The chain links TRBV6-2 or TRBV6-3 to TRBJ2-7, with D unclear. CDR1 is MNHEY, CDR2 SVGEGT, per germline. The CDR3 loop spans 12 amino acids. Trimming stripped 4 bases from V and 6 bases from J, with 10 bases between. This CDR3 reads CASSFGRLEQYF. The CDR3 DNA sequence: TGTGCCAGCAGTTTTGGAAGACTCGAGCAGTACTTC.

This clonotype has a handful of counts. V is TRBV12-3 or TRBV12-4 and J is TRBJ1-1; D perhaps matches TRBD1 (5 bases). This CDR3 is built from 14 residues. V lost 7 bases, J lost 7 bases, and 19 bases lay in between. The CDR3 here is CASKNSGLYIEAFF. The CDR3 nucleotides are TGTGCCAGCAAAAATTCGGGACTTTACATTGAAGCTTTCTTT.

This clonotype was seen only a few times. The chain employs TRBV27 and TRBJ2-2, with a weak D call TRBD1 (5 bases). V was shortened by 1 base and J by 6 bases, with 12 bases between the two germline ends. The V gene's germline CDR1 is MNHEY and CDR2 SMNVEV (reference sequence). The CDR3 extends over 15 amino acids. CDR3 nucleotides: TGTGCCAGCAGTTTATTCTCGCAGGGTGCCGGGGAGCTGTTTTTT. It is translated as CASSLFSQGAGELFF.

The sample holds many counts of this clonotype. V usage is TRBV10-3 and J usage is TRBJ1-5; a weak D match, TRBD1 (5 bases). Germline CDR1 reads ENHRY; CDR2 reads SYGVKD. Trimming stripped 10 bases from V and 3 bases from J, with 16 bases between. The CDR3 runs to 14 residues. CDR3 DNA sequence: TGTGCCACATCCGATACAGGAGCCAATCAGCCCCAGCATTTT. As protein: CATSDTGANQPQHF.

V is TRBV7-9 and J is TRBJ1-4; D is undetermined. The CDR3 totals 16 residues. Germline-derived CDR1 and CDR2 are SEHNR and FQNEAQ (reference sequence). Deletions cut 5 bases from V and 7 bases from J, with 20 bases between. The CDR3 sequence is CASSARLGTVGEKLFF. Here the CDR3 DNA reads TGTGCCAGCAGCGCCCGCTTGGGAACAGTAGGTGAAAAACTGTTTTTT. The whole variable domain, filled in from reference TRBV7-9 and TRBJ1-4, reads DTGVSQNPRHKITKRGQNVTFRCDPISEHNRLYWYRQTLGQGPEFLTYFQNEAQLEKSRLLSDRFSAERPKGSFSTLEIQRTEQGDSAMYLCASSARLGTVGEKLFFGSGTQLSVL.

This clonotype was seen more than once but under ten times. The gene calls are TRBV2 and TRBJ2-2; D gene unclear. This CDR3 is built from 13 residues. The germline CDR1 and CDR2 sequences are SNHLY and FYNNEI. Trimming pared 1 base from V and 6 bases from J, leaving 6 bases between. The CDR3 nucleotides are TGTGCCAGCAGTGAAGGGTCAGCCGGGGAGCTGTTTTTT. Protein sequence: CASSEGSAGELFF.

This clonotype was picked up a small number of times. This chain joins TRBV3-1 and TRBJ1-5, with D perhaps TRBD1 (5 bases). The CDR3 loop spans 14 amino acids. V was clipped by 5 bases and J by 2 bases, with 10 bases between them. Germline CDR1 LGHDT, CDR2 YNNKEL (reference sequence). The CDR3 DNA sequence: TGTGCCAGCAGCTTTGGACACGGCAATCAGCCCCAGCATTTT. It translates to CASSFGHGNQPQHF. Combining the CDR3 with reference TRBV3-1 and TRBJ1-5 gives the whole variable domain DTAVSQTPKYLVTQMGNDKSIKCEQNLGHDTMYWYKQDSKKFLKIMFSYNNKELIINETVPNRFSPKSPDKAHLNLHINSLELGDSAVYFCASSFGHGNQPQHFGDGTRLSIL.

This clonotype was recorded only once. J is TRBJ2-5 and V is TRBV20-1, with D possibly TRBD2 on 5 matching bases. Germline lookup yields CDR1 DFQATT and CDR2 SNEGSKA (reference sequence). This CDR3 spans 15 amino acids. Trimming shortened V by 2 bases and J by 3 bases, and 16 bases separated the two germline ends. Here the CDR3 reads CSARSASLGKETQYF. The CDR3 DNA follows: TGCAGTGCTAGATCTGCTAGCTTGGGGAAAGAGACCCAGTACTTC.

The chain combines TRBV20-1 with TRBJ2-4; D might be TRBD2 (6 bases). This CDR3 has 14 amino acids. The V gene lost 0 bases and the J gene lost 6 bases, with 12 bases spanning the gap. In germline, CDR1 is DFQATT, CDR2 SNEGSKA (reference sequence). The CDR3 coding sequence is TGCAGTGCTAGAGACGCGGGATCCGGAAACATTCAGTACTTC. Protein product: CSARDAGSGNIQYF.

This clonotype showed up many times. The CDR3 reads CAISEIGNQPQHF. In DNA form, the CDR3 reads TGTGCCATCAGTGAGATCGGAAATCAGCCCCAGCATTTT. J is TRBJ1-5 and V is TRBV10-3, with unresolved D. This CDR3 comprises 13 residues. Trimming removed 2 bases from V and 4 bases from J, with 6 bases in between. Germline V gene sequence: CDR1 ENHRY, CDR2 SYGVKD.

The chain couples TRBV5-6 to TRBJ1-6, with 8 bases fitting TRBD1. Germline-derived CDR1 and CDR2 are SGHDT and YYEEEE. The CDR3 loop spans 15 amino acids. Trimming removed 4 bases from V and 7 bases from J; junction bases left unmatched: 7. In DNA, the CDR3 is TGTGCCAGCAGCAGAGGACAGGGTATAAATTCACCCCTCCACTTT. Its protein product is CASSRGQGINSPLHF. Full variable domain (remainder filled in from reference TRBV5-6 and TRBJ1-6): DAGVTQSPTHLIKTRGQQVTLRCSPKSGHDTVSWYQQALGQGPQFIFQYYEEEERQRGNFPDRFSGHQFPNYSSELNVNALLLGDSALYLCASSRGQGINSPLHFGNGTRLTVT.

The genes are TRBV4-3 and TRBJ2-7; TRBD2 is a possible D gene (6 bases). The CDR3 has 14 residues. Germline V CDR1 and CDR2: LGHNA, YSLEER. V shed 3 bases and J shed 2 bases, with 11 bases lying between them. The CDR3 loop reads CASSQWAGPYEQYF. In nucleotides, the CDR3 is TGCGCCAGCAGCCAGTGGGCGGGACCCTACGAGCAGTACTTC.

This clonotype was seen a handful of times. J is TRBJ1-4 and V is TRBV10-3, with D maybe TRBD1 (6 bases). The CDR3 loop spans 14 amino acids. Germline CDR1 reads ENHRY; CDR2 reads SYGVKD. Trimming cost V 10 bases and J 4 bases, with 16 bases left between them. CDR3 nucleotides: TGTGCCACCAAGCAGAGACAGGATAATGAAAAACTGTTTTTT. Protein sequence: CATKQRQDNEKLFF.

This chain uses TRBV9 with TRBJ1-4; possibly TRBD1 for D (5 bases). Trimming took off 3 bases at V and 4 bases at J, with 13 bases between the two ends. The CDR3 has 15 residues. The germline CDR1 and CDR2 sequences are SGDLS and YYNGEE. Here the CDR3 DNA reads TGTGCCAGCAGCGAGAGTACAGGCGTTAATGAAAAACTGTTTTTT. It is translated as CASSESTGVNEKLFF.

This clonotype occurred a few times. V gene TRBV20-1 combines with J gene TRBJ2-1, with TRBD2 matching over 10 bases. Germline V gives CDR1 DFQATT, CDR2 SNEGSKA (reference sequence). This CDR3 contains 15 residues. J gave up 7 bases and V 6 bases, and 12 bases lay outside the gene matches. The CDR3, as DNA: TGCAGTGCCCAGAGCGGGAGGGGACTCAGGAATGAGCAGTTCTTC. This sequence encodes CSAQSGRGLRNEQFF.

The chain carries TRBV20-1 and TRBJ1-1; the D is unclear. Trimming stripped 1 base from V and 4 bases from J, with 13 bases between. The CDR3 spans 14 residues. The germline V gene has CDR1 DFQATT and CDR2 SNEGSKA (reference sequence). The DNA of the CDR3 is TGCAGTGCTAGAGTCAGGAGTACTGCCACTGAAGCTTTCTTT. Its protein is CSARVRSTATEAFF.